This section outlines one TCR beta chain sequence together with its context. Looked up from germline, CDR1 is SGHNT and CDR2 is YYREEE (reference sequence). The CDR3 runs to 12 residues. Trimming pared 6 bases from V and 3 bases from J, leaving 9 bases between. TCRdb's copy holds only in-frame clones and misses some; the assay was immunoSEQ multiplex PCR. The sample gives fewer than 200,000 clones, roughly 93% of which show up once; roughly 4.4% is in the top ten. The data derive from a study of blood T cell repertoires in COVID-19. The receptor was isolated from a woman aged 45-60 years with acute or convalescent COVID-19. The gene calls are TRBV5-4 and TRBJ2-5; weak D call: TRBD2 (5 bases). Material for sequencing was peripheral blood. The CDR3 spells CASTGFEETQYF. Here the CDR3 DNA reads TGTGCCAGCACGGGGTTTGAAGAGACCCAGTACTTC. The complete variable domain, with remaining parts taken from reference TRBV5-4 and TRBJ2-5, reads ETGVTQSPTHLIKTRGQQVTLRCSSQSGHNTVSWYQQALGQGPQFIFQYYREEENGRGNFPPRFSGLQFPNYSSELNVNALELDDSALYLCASTGFEETQYFGPGTRLLVL.